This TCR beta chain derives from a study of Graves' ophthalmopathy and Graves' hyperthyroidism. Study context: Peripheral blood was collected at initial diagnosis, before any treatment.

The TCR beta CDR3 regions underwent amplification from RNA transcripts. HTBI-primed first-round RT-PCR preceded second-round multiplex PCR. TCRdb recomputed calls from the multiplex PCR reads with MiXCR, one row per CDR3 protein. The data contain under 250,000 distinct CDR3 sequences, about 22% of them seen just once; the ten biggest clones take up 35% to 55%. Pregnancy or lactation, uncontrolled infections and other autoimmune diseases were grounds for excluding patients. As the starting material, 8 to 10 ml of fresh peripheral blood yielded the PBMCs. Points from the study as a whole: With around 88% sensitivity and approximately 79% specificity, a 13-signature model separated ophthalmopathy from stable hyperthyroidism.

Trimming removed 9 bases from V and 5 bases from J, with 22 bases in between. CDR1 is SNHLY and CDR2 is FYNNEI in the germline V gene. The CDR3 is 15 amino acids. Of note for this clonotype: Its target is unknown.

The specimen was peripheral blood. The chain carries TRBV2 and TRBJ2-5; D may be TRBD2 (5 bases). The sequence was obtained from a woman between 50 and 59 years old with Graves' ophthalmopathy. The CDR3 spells CASHTSWGAGETQYF. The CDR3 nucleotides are TGTGCCAGTCACACTTCATGGGGAGCTGGGGAGACCCAGTACTTC.